These 18 T cell receptor beta chains originate from one sample sequenced in a study of blood T cells in healthy people across ages. Alongside a J-beta primer mix, a sample-barcoded 5' primer served in a second PCR lasting about 6 to 11 cycles. MiXCR, applied by TCRdb to the 5' RACE reads, yields one record per CDR3 protein. The table has 1.5 million to 2 million distinct CDR3 sequences, about 28% seen once. The sample taken for sequencing was blood. These receptors were collected from a young woman in good health.

This clonotype turned up a few times. The rearrangement links TRBV11-2 to TRBJ2-3; possibly TRBD2 for D (7 bases). This CDR3 is built from 14 residues. V was clipped by 8 bases and J by 5 bases, with 17 bases between them. Germline-derived CDR1 and CDR2 are SGHAT and FQNNGV. CDR3 bases: TGTGCCAGCGATAAGGGGGGGGCCCAAGATACGCAGTATTTT. This codes for CASDKGGAQDTQYF.

Comment on this clonotype: A much more abundant neighbour one base away suggests this may be a read error. This chain joins TRBV5-1 and TRBJ2-7; D is perhaps TRBD1 (6 bases). The CDR3 covers 12 residues. Per the germline V gene, CDR1 is SGHRS and CDR2 is YFSETQ. The CDR3 DNA reads TGCGCCGGCAGCTTAAACAGGGACGAGCAGTACTTC. It translates to CAGSLNRDEQYF.

The genes are TRBV5-1 and TRBJ2-5; D ambiguous. This CDR3 comprises 15 residues. The germline CDR1 and CDR2 sequences are SGHRS and YFSETQ. Deletions cut 0 bases from V and 0 bases from J, with 9 bases between. The CDR3 sequence: CASSLEGPHQETQYF. DNA for the CDR3: TGCGCCAGCAGCTTGGAAGGCCCGCACCAAGAGACCCAGTACTTC.

The rearrangement links TRBV6-2 or TRBV6-3 to TRBJ2-3, with TRBD2 matching over 10 bases. Germline CDR1 reads MNHEY; CDR2 reads SVGEGT. Trimming removed 4 bases from V and 10 bases from J; junction bases left unmatched: 5. This CDR3 has 13 amino acids. CDR3 sequence: CASSSPAGGSQYF. CDR3 sequence (DNA): TGTGCCAGCAGTTCCCCAGCGGGGGGGTCGCAGTATTTT.

The sample holds a few counts of this clonotype. Here the CDR3 reads CASSPSGSSSSYEQYF. CDR3 in DNA: TGTGCCAGCTCACCCTCCGGGTCATCGAGCTCCTACGAGCAGTACTTC. The chain joins TRBV18 to TRBJ2-7; D ambiguous. The V gene's germline CDR1 is KGHSH and CDR2 LQKENI. V lost 3 bases, J lost 0 bases, and 15 bases lay in between. This CDR3 comprises 16 residues. The full variable domain, in which reference TRBV18 and TRBJ2-7 provide the parts outside the CDR3, is NAGVMQNPRHLVRRRGQEARLRCSPMKGHSHVYWYRQLPEEGLKFMVYLQKENIIDESGMPKERFSAEFPKEGPSILRIQQVVRGDSAAYFCASSPSGSSSSYEQYFGPGTRLTVT.

As regards this clonotype: The junction and the germline gene differ at one end; a read error may be behind it. The chain recombines TRBV5-1 with TRBJ2-1, with 7 nucleotides matching TRBD1. Germline CDR1 reads SGHRS; CDR2 reads YFSETQ. The CDR3 loop spans 16 amino acids. The CDR3 DNA is TGCGCCAGCAGCTTGGCCAGAGGGGGCGTCTACAATGAGCAGGTCTTC. Translation: CASSLARGGVYNEQVF.

In this sample, this clonotype turned up a few times. V usage is TRBV20-1 and J usage is TRBJ2-3; 9 positions agree with TRBD1. Germline-derived CDR1 and CDR2 are DFQATT and SNEGSKA (reference sequence). After removal of 4 bases from V and 1 base from J, the junction contained 9 bases not matched to a gene. This CDR3 comprises 16 residues. CDR3 DNA: TGCAGTGCTACTGAGAGAAGGGACAGGGGCACAGATACGCAGTATTTT. Translation gives CSATERRDRGTDTQYF.

The chain employs TRBV29-1 and TRBJ2-3; D is undetermined. The germline V and J ends were trimmed by 0 bases and 5 bases, with 9 bases remaining between them. Germline V CDR1 and CDR2: SQVTM, ANQGSEA. The CDR3 is made up of 13 amino acids. This chain's CDR3 is CSVEDGVGDTQYF. The CDR3 bases are TGCAGCGTTGAAGATGGGGTGGGAGATACGCAGTATTTT.

This clonotype was seen only once. The rearrangement links TRBV12-3 or TRBV12-4 to TRBJ1-2; D gene ambiguous. The CDR3 spans 14 residues. V was clipped by 8 bases and J by 2 bases, with 15 bases between them. The CDR3, as DNA: TGTGCCAGCCGCCGAGGAACGGCCAACTATGGCTACACCTTC. Translating it yields CASRRGTANYGYTF.

The chain recombines TRBV5-1 with TRBJ2-5, with unresolved D. Germline V gives CDR1 SGHRS, CDR2 YFSETQ. The CDR3 extends over 11 amino acids. Trimming removed 4 bases at V and 7 bases at J, with 8 bases between. The CDR3 protein is CASSTSGTQYF. The CDR3 DNA follows: TGCGCCAGCAGCACCTCGGGGACCCAGTACTTC.

Concerning this clonotype: A read error may produce the germline difference seen at one junction end. The chain uses TRBV9 and TRBJ2-4; possible D gene TRBD2, 6 bases. The CDR3 has 16 residues. Germline CDR1 and CDR2: SGDLS and YYNGEE. The CDR3 DNA is TGCGCCAGCAGCGTACGTGGGGACTTCACAAGCTATGAGCAGTACTTC. Amino acid sequence: CASSVRGDFTSYEQYF.

In this sample, this clonotype turned up a few times. The chain links TRBV28 to TRBJ2-5, with D possibly being TRBD2 (7 bases). Germline V gives CDR1 MDHEN, CDR2 SYDVKM. This CDR3 is 15 amino acids long. V dropped 4 bases and J dropped 2 bases, with 14 bases sitting between them. The CDR3 protein is CASSYPGGVQETQYF. DNA for the CDR3: TGTGCCAGCAGTTACCCGGGGGGCGTTCAAGAGACCCAGTACTTC.

This clonotype appeared a single time. The V call is TRBV3-1, the J call TRBJ2-2; D not certain. Germline CDR1 is LGHDT and CDR2 is YNNKEL (reference sequence). This CDR3 contains 13 residues. V was pared by 6 bases and J by 7 bases, with 12 bases between. The chain's CDR3 is CASSRIRNGELFF. CDR3 nucleotides: TGTGCCAGCAGTCGGATTCGGAACGGGGAGCTGTTTTTT. The full variable domain, with the rest looked up from reference TRBV3-1 and TRBJ2-2, is DTAVSQTPKYLVTQMGNDKSIKCEQNLGHDTMYWYKQDSKKFLKIMFSYNNKELIINETVPNRFSPKSPDKAHLNLHINSLELGDSAVYFCASSRIRNGELFFGEGSRLTVL.

This clonotype was detected only a few times. The chain combines TRBV9 with TRBJ2-7; 7 nucleotides align to TRBD1. V trimming: 4 bases; J trimming: 3 bases; junction bases outside the gene matches: 7. The CDR3 is made up of 14 amino acids. The germline V gene encodes CDR1 SGDLS and CDR2 YYNGEE. CDR3 sequence reads: CASSTGQAHYEQYF. The CDR3 DNA sequence: TGTGCCAGCAGCACCGGACAGGCTCACTACGAGCAGTACTTC.

At least ten counts were recorded for this clonotype. Compared with germline, one end of the junction differs, possibly owing to a read error. This chain links TRBV12-3 or TRBV12-4 with TRBJ2-1, with 7 bases lining up with TRBD2. This CDR3 is 12 amino acids long. The CDR3 nucleotides are TGCGCCAGCAGCTTGGGACTACATGAGCAGTTCTTC. Its translation: CASSLGLHEQFF.

Worth noting for this clonotype: Germline is not matched at one junction end, which may reflect a read error. The CDR3 loop is CAASDPRGPTYEQYF. The CDR3 DNA reads TGTGCCGCCAGTGATCCCCGAGGTCCCACCTACGAGCAGTACTTC. The chain links TRBV24-1 to TRBJ2-7; D gene ambiguous. The germline gives CDR1 KGHDR, CDR2 SFDVKD. CDR3 length equals 15 residues.

The genes are TRBV10-2 and TRBJ1-1; 7 bases are shared with TRBD1. Germline values: CDR1 WSHSY, CDR2 SAAADI. The CDR3 is 17 residues long. After removal of 6 bases from V and 1 base from J, the junction contained 14 bases not matched to a gene. The CDR3 DNA is TGCGCCAGCAGACAAGGGACCTCAGGGGGGAAGAACACTGAAGCTTTCTTT. Its protein is CASRQGTSGGKNTEAFF.

This clonotype was detected only a few times. V is TRBV7-2 and J is TRBJ1-1; no clear D. The CDR3 has 14 residues. Trimming removed 3 bases at V and 4 bases at J, with 12 bases between. The germline gives CDR1 SGHTA, CDR2 FQGNSA. CDR3 sequence (DNA): TGTGCCAGCAGCTTCGGGCCCCCGGGCACTGAAGCTTTCTTT. The encoded protein is CASSFGPPGTEAFF.